The 26 T cell receptor beta chains below all came from one sample that was sequenced in a study of glioma-infiltrating T cells (dated by TCRdb to the mid-2010s). These reads were obtained on an Illumina MiSeq. The iRepertoire nested amplicon-rescue multiplex PCR (arm-PCR) platform was used to amplify TCR alpha and beta CDR3 regions from RNA. The public reads were quality trimmed at Q25 with fastp and then assembled into clones with MiXCR by TCRdb, keeping productive beta chains. Rows with a matching CDR3 protein are joined into one entry that keeps the most common DNA and genes. In all, the sample holds approximately 120,000 distinct CDR3 sequences, and less than 30% of those were seen once. Together, the top ten hold 35% of the sample. The source material was glioma tissue, nonneoplastic brain tissue, or PBMCs (not recorded which). The receptors come from a human donor with low-grade glioma or glioblastoma, undergoing nonglioma brain surgery, or in good health (not recorded which).

A remark on this clonotype: This may arise from a read error, as a much more abundant clone is one base away. This chain links TRBV14 with TRBJ1-1; D is uncertain. The V gene's germline CDR1 is SGHDN and CDR2 FVKESK. The CDR3 length is 16 residues. The V end was cut by 1 base, the J end by 2 bases, with 14 bases between. The CDR3 protein is CASSQVRSWVNTEAFF. In DNA, the CDR3 is TGTGCCAGCAGCCAAGTTAGGAGTTGGGTTAACACTGAAGCTTTCTTT. The full variable domain, in which reference TRBV14 and TRBJ1-1 provide the parts outside the CDR3, is EAGVTQFPSHSVIEKGQTVTLRCDPISGHDNLYWYRRVMGKEIKFLLHFVKESKQDESGMPNNRFLAERTGGTYSTLKVQPAELEDSGVYFCASSQVRSWVNTEAFFGQGTRLTVV.

This clonotype was recorded once. A read error is possible here, since a much larger clone lies one base away. This rearrangement joins TRBV12-3 or TRBV12-4 to TRBJ1-5; possible D gene TRBD1, 5 bases. CDR3 size: 16 residues. CDR3 nucleotide sequence: TGTGCCAGCAGTTTCCAGGGCACGTACAGCAATCGGCCCCAGCATTTT. Protein: CASSFQGTYSNRPQHF.

The chain has TRBV24-1 and TRBJ1-2; D not resolved. V shed 3 bases and J shed 3 bases, with 7 bases lying between them. The CDR3 consists of 13 residues. CDR1 is KGHDR, CDR2 SFDVKD, per germline. CDR3 bases: TGTGCCACCAGTGATGATCCATACTATGGCTACACCTTC. Protein product: CATSDDPYYGYTF.

As to this clonotype: The germline gene is not matched at one end of the junction; a read error may be the cause. The chain links TRBV6-2 or TRBV6-3 to TRBJ1-3, with 7 nucleotides matching TRBD1. CDR3 length: 17 amino acids. CDR1 and CDR2 (germline): MNHEY, SVGEGT. CDR3 bases: TGTGCGAGCAGTTACTCCGGACAGGCTTTCTCTGGAAACACCATATATTTT. It codes for CASSYSGQAFSGNTIYF.

Many counts were recorded for this clonotype. The chain carries TRBV18 and TRBJ1-1, with 7 bases lining up with TRBD1. The CDR3 is made up of 14 amino acids. V shed 5 bases, J shed 2 bases, and the junction held 5 bases outside the gene matches. Per the germline V gene, CDR1 is KGHSH and CDR2 is LQKENI. CDR3 residues: CASSAGQSNTEAFF. The CDR3 nucleotides read TGTGCCAGCTCAGCGGGACAGAGTAACACTGAAGCTTTCTTT.

V usage is TRBV7-2 and J usage is TRBJ2-1, with D unresolved. This CDR3 has 14 residues. The germline CDR1 and CDR2 sequences are SGHTA and FQGNSA. V lost 5 bases, J lost 0 bases, and 8 bases lay in between. This chain's CDR3 is CASSLNPSYNEQFF. CDR3 DNA: TGTGCCAGCAGCCTAAATCCCTCCTACAATGAGCAGTTCTTC.

Concerning this clonotype itself: A much larger clone differs from this one at a single base, so this may be a read error. The rearrangement joins TRBV2 to TRBJ1-1; 8 bases map to TRBD1. Losses at the gene ends were 2 bases for V and 11 bases for J; bases not matched to a gene: 10. The V gene's germline CDR1 is SNHLY and CDR2 FYNNEI. The CDR3 extends over 14 amino acids. CDR3 in DNA: TGTGCCAGCAGTGAAAGTCTAGCCCGGGACAGGGCTTTCTTT. Encoded protein: CASSESLARDRAFF.

This clonotype was detected ten times or more. The chain couples TRBV20-1 to TRBJ1-1; maybe TRBD1 (6 bases). The CDR3 runs 14 residues. CDR1 is DFQATT and CDR2 is SNEGSKA in the germline V gene (reference sequence). The V end lost 6 bases, the J end lost 4 bases, and 18 bases lay between the germline ends. CDR3 nucleotides: TGCAGTGCCTGGGGGGCACTCGGTGCCACTGAAGCTTTCTTT. Translating it yields CSAWGALGATEAFF.

This clonotype was counted ten times or more. The chain links TRBV5-4 to TRBJ2-7; no clear D. V dropped 2 bases and J dropped 5 bases, with 14 bases sitting between them. Germline CDR1 and CDR2: SGHNT and YYREEE (reference sequence). CDR3 size: 14 residues. The CDR3: CASSLGNSPHEQYF. In DNA form, the CDR3 reads TGTGCCAGCAGCTTAGGGAATAGCCCCCACGAGCAGTACTTC.

This clonotype has at least ten counts. V gene TRBV6-1 combines with J gene TRBJ2-7; D gene ambiguous. This CDR3 has 14 amino acids. Germline CDR1 and CDR2: MNHNS and SASEGT. The V end was cut by 5 bases, the J end by 0 bases, with 11 bases between. The CDR3 sequence: CASSSWDSSYEQYF. The DNA for the CDR3 is TGTGCCAGCAGTTCCTGGGATAGCTCCTACGAGCAGTACTTC.

This clonotype has ten or more counts. This sequence joins TRBV19 and TRBJ1-5, with no clear D. Germline CDR1 and CDR2: LNHDA and SQIVND (reference sequence). V lost 5 bases and J lost 3, with 5 bases in between. This CDR3 has 12 amino acids. The CDR3 DNA reads as TGTGCCAGTAGTGCTAACAATCAGCCCCAGCATTTT. The encoded protein is CASSANNQPQHF.

At least ten counts were recorded for this clonotype. The rearrangement links TRBV7-9 to TRBJ2-1, with a possible D match to TRBD2 (5 bases). The V gene's germline CDR1 is SEHNR and CDR2 FQNEAQ (reference sequence). CDR3 length equals 14 residues. The germline V and J ends were trimmed by 1 base and 6 bases, with 10 bases remaining between them. The CDR3 is CASSLVTSGNEQFF. The CDR3 region has the DNA TGTGCCAGCAGCTTAGTTACCAGCGGCAATGAGCAGTTCTTC.

About this clonotype itself: This may stem from a read error, because a much larger clone lies one nucleotide away. This rearrangement joins TRBV11-1 to TRBJ2-3; TRBD1 is a possible D gene (5 bases). The CDR3 covers 14 residues. CDR1 is SGHAT, CDR2 FQDESV, per germline (reference sequence). The CDR3 here is CASSLGVSTGTQYF. CDR3 DNA sequence: TGTGCCAGCAGCCTTGGGGTCAGCACAGGTACGCAGTATTTT.

The chain carries TRBV29-1 and TRBJ2-1; TRBD2 agrees at 10 bases. Germline V CDR1 and CDR2: SQVTM, ANQGSEA. This CDR3 is built from 14 residues. CDR3 DNA: TGCAACGTGCACCTAGCGGGAGCTTACAATGAGCAGTTCTTC. Translated: CNVHLAGAYNEQFF.

Concerning this clonotype itself: A read error is possible here, since a much larger clone lies one base away. The genes are TRBV7-2 and TRBJ2-7, with D tentatively TRBD1 or TRBD2 (5 bases each). Trimming removed 5 bases at V and 1 base at J, with 15 bases between. The CDR3 consists of 15 residues. The germline V gene has CDR1 SGHTA and CDR2 FQGNSA. In nucleotides, the CDR3 is TGTACCAGCAGCCCCCGAGGGGCCCAATCCTACGAGCAGTACTTC. This encodes CTSSPRGAQSYEQYF.

This clonotype has ten or more counts. The chain couples TRBV7-3 to TRBJ2-1, with 7 positions matching TRBD1. The CDR3 has 13 amino acids. V lost 4 bases to trimming and J lost 4 bases; unmatched junction nucleotides: 1. Per germline, CDR1 SGHTA and CDR2 FQGTGA. The CDR3 here is CASSSGQYNEQFF. The CDR3 nucleotides read TGTGCCAGCAGCTCGGGACAGTACAATGAGCAGTTCTTC.

J is TRBJ2-3 and V is TRBV30; 8 nucleotides match TRBD2. Per the germline V gene, CDR1 is GTSNPN and CDR2 is SVGIG (reference sequence). V shed 6 bases, J shed 5 bases, and the junction held 7 bases outside the gene matches. This CDR3 is 13 amino acids long. CDR3 residues: CACDTSGGDTQYF. For the CDR3, the DNA is TGTGCCTGTGATACTAGCGGAGGAGATACGCAGTATTTT.

This clonotype was counted between two and nine times. Since a much larger clone is just one base distant, this may be a read error. V is TRBV4-3 and J is TRBJ1-1; D is ambiguous. CDR3 size: 14 residues. Germline V gene sequence: CDR1 LGHNA, CDR2 YSLEER. V was clipped by 4 bases and J by 7 bases, with 16 bases between them. The CDR3 protein is CASSREGVGGEAFF. DNA for the CDR3: TGCGCCAGCAGCCGAGAAGGAGTAGGCGGTGAAGCTTTCTTT.

This clonotype was picked up many times. J is TRBJ2-7 and V is TRBV20-1; 7 bases fit TRBD1. The germline V gene has CDR1 DFQATT and CDR2 SNEGSKA (reference sequence). This CDR3 is 12 amino acids long. With 5 bases clipped from V and 6 bases from J, the junction kept 7 bases outside the gene matches. The DNA for the CDR3 is TGCAGTGCTTATGACAGGGCGGCCGAGCAGTACTTC. Encoded protein: CSAYDRAAEQYF.

The rearrangement uses TRBV7-9 and TRBJ2-2; possibly TRBD1 for D (6 bases). V was trimmed by 8 bases and J by 0 bases, leaving 25 bases between them. The V gene's germline CDR1 is SEHNR and CDR2 FQNEAQ (reference sequence). The CDR3 length is 19 residues. Here the CDR3 DNA reads TGTGCCAGCCCTAGAAGTTCAAAAGGCCCAGGGGCGAACACCGGGGAGCTGTTTTTT. Encoded protein: CASPRSSKGPGANTGELFF.

This clonotype was picked up a small number of times. The rearrangement joins TRBV29-1 to TRBJ2-3; 10 bases are shared with TRBD2. The CDR3 loop spans 15 amino acids. V shed 5 bases, J shed 0 bases, and the junction held 5 bases outside the gene matches. Germline CDR1 SQVTM, CDR2 ANQGSEA. In nucleotides, the CDR3 is TGCAGCGTTAGGGGACTAGCGCAGAGCACAGATACGCAGTATTTT. As protein: CSVRGLAQSTDTQYF.

The rearrangement uses TRBV7-9 and TRBJ1-2; possibly TRBD1 for D (6 bases). Germline CDR1 is SEHNR and CDR2 is FQNEAQ (reference sequence). Trimming cost V 1 base and J 3 bases, with 12 bases left between them. The CDR3 covers 15 residues. The CDR3 region has the DNA TGTGCCAGCAGCTTAGTTAAGGGGGACCACTATGGCTACACCTTC. As protein: CASSLVKGDHYGYTF.

This clonotype was detected ten times or more. The V and J genes are TRBV28 and TRBJ1-4; D remains ambiguous. V was clipped by 4 bases and J by 11 bases, with 11 bases between them. CDR3 length: 12 residues. Germline assignment: CDR1 MDHEN and CDR2 SYDVKM. Written as DNA, the CDR3 is TGTGCCAGCAGTTCCCCCACCCGGAAACTGTTTTTT. This codes for CASSSPTRKLFF.

As concerns this clonotype: A junction boundary mismatches the germline segment, possibly from a read error. The rearrangement uses TRBV27 and TRBJ1-1; no clear D gene. CDR1 and CDR2 from the germline V gene are MNHEY and SMNVEV (reference sequence). The CDR3 covers 14 residues. CDR3 loop: CASSLIAGNTKAFF. The CDR3 nucleotides are TGTGCTAGCAGTTTAATAGCTGGGAACACTAAAGCTTTCTTT.

At least ten counts were recorded for this clonotype. The CDR3 DNA sequence: TGTGCCAGCAGCTTAGATCCGGGACTAGCTTACAATGAGCAGTTCTTC. This encodes CASSLDPGLAYNEQFF. This rearrangement joins TRBV11-3 to TRBJ2-1; TRBD2 agrees at 9 bases. The CDR3 has 16 amino acids. From germline, CDR1 is SGHNT and CDR2 YENEEA. The junction had 4 bases not matched to a gene; V was cut back by 0 bases and J by 4 bases.

A word on this clonotype: This may be a read error, as it is one base from a much larger clone. This chain connects TRBV2 to TRBJ1-3; D remains unclear. The CDR3 has 13 residues. Germline V gene lookup returns CDR1 SNHLY and CDR2 FYNNEI. The CDR3 reads CDSSEQTGNTIYF. The CDR3 DNA reads TGTGACAGCAGTGAACAGACCGGAAACACCATATATTTT.